One and the same sample provided the 14 T cell receptor beta chains below, sequenced in a study of cytomegalovirus exposure and HLA in healthy donors. The PCR had 60 Vbeta and 13 Jbeta primers. Profiled with immunoSEQ multiplex PCR; TCRdb holds only in-frame clones, not every one. Of approximately 100,000 clones in the sample, roughly 76% were seen once. The sample consisted of PBMCs. These receptors originate from a man aged 50-60 years in good health and CMV-seronegative.

This sequence joins TRBV7-6 and TRBJ2-7; the D gene is possibly TRBD1 (6 bases). This CDR3 has 15 residues. CDR1 is SGHVS and CDR2 is FNYEAQ in the germline V gene. The ends were cut back, 5 bases at V and 6 bases at J, with 20 bases in the middle. The CDR3 region is CASSPSGAGASEQYF. The CDR3 DNA is TGTGCCAGCAGCCCCAGTGGGGCAGGGGCATCCGAGCAGTACTTC.

This clone was found once. The chain uses TRBV18 and TRBJ2-5, with TRBD1 matching over 8 bases. Trimming cost V 5 bases and J 7 bases; bases outside gene matches: 12. The CDR3 consists of 15 residues. Germline assignment: CDR1 KGHSH and CDR2 LQKENI. The CDR3 DNA reads TGTGCCAGCTCAACAGAGGCAGGGGGCCGGGTGACCCAGTACTTC. Residues: CASSTEAGGRVTQYF.

The genes are TRBV15 and TRBJ2-7; tentatively, D is TRBD2 (6 bases). Germline CDR1 is LNHNV and CDR2 is YYDKDF (reference sequence). CDR3 size: 15 residues. The V and J ends lost 3 bases and 2 bases respectively, with 14 bases between them. The CDR3 nucleotides read TGTGCCACCAGCAGTCGATTGGAGCGGGCCTACGAGCAGTACTTC. Translated, it gives CATSSRLERAYEQYF.

This rearrangement joins TRBV21-1 to TRBJ2-1; the D call in the table, TRBD2, was not verified against the DNA. TRBV21-1 is shown as a pseudogene. The CDR3 is made up of 13 amino acids. CDR3 in DNA: TGTGCCAGGCCCCGGTCGCTAAGTCATGAGCAGTTCTTC. The encoded protein is CARPRSLSHEQFF.

This chain joins TRBV19 and TRBJ1-4; 9 nucleotides agree with TRBD1. The trim removed 6 bases at V and 6 bases at J, leaving 8 bases unmatched. The CDR3 totals 15 residues. CDR1 is LNHDA and CDR2 is SQIVND in the germline V gene (reference sequence). The CDR3: CASSHPGQGHEKLFF. The CDR3 DNA reads TGTGCCAGTAGCCACCCGGGACAGGGACATGAAAAACTGTTTTTT. The whole variable domain, filled in from reference TRBV19 and TRBJ1-4, reads DGGITQSPKYLFRKEGQNVTLSCEQNLNHDAMYWYRQDPGQGLRLIYYSQIVNDFQKGDIAEGYSVSREKKESFPLTVTSAQKNPTAFYLCASSHPGQGHEKLFFGSGTQLSVL.

This clone turned up a few times. The sample contains more than one DNA sequence encoding this CDR3. The gene calls are TRBV15 and TRBJ1-1; TRBD1 matches 7 bases. The V and J ends lost 0 bases and 8 bases, in that order; junction bases with no gene match: 3. The CDR3 consists of 13 residues. The germline V gene encodes CDR1 LNHNV and CDR2 YYDKDF (reference sequence). The CDR3 reads CATSRDRGSEAFF. In DNA form, the CDR3 reads TGTGCCACCAGCAGAGACAGGGGGTCCGAAGCTTTCTTT.

This chain joins TRBV19 and TRBJ2-5; TRBD2 aligns across 10 bases. Germline V lookup: CDR1 LNHDA, CDR2 SQIVND (reference sequence). The CDR3 extends over 13 amino acids. V lost 6 bases to trimming and J lost 6 bases; unmatched junction nucleotides: 4. In DNA form, the CDR3 reads TGTGCCAGTAGCACTAGCGGGAAAAAGACCCAGTACTTC. Translation gives CASSTSGKKTQYF.

This chain joins TRBV25-1 and TRBJ2-2; no clear D. CDR1 and CDR2 from the germline V gene are MGHDK and SYGVNS. CDR3 length: 13 residues. V shed 4 bases and J shed 6 bases, with 9 bases lying between them. The CDR3 bases are TGTGCCAGCAGTGCTCTCAGTGCCGGGGAGCTGTTTTTT. This sequence encodes CASSALSAGELFF.

The V and J genes are TRBV19 and TRBJ1-1, with D maybe TRBD1 (6 bases). V was shortened by 7 bases and J by 5 bases, with 20 bases between the two germline ends. The CDR3 is 15 residues long. Germline lookup yields CDR1 LNHDA and CDR2 SQIVND (reference sequence). The CDR3 DNA follows: TGTGCCAGTATACAGTGGGGGCAGGGTGGGACTGAAGCTTTCTTT. Its translation: CASIQWGQGGTEAFF.

The rearrangement joins TRBV4-1 to TRBJ2-5; 7 positions match TRBD2. Near its end, the DNA agrees better with TRBJ2-7, so the J call may be wrong. The CDR3 length is 15 residues. Germline V gives CDR1 MGHRA, CDR2 YSYEKL. The CDR3 DNA follows: TGCGCCAGCAGCCAAGATCGCGGGAGCTCCTACGAGCAGTACTTC. It translates to CASSQDRGSSYEQYF.

A note on this clone: One end of the junction fails to match germline, which may point to a read error. The CDR3 loop is CSSSRGTGGEQYF. The DNA for the CDR3 is TGTTCCAGCAGCCGTGGGACAGGGGGGGAGCAGTACTTC. V gene TRBV7-9 combines with J gene TRBJ2-7; TRBD1 agrees at 11 bases. The CDR3 has 13 amino acids. CDR1 SEHNR and CDR2 FQNEAQ come from the germline V gene (reference sequence).

The rearrangement joins TRBV19 to TRBJ2-7, with 8 bases aligning to TRBD2. The germline V gene has CDR1 LNHDA and CDR2 SQIVND (reference sequence). V lost 5 bases, J lost 3 bases, and 12 bases stayed unmatched. The CDR3 length is 16 residues. The CDR3 spells CASSVQGSGSFYEQYF. The CDR3 DNA is TGTGCCAGTAGTGTGCAGGGGAGCGGGAGCTTCTACGAGCAGTACTTC. Variable domain in full (rest from reference TRBV19 and TRBJ2-7): DGGITQSPKYLFRKEGQNVTLSCEQNLNHDAMYWYRQDPGQGLRLIYYSQIVNDFQKGDIAEGYSVSREKKESFPLTVTSAQKNPTAFYLCASSVQGSGSFYEQYFGPGTRLTVT.

CDR3 region: CASSPQGATDTQYF. For the CDR3, the DNA is TGTGCCAGCAGCCCACAGGGGGCTACAGATACGCAGTATTTT. The chain is built from TRBV11-3 and TRBJ2-3, with 9 bases fitting TRBD1. Losses at the gene ends were 5 bases for V and 3 bases for J; bases not matched to a gene: 3. Germline values: CDR1 SGHNT, CDR2 YENEEA. CDR3 length: 14 amino acids.

The V gene is TRBV27, the J gene TRBJ2-3, with 8 bases matching TRBD2. The CDR3 sequence is 15 residues long. V trimming: 6 bases; J trimming: 5 bases; junction bases outside the gene matches: 10. Germline values: CDR1 MNHEY, CDR2 SMNVEV (reference sequence). The CDR3 DNA sequence: TGTGCCAGCAGGGCCGCAGCGGGAGCGGTAGATACGCAGTATTTT. Translation gives CASRAAAGAVDTQYF.